Presented here are 19 T cell receptor beta chains from one specimen sequenced in a study of OX40 agonist ivuxolimab in advanced cancers. Clones were read by immunoSEQ multiplex PCR, and TCRdb kept only the in-frame ones, dropping some. Here the sample spans tens of thousands of clones, over 60% being singletons. The input for sequencing was CD4+ or CD8+ T cells sorted from blood, taken in a trial of the OX40 agonist ivuxolimab. The origin of the receptors is an adult with an advanced solid tumor such as melanoma, head and neck, liver or kidney cancer.

The chain links TRBV10-3 to TRBJ2-5, with D possibly matching TRBD2 (5 bases). Trimming cost V 6 bases and J 4 bases, with 9 bases left between them. The CDR3 contains 12 residues. CDR1 and CDR2 from the germline V gene are ENHRY and SYGVKD. The CDR3 spells CAIRRVLETQYF. CDR3 nucleotide sequence: TGTGCCATCAGGCGGGTCTTAGAGACCCAGTACTTC.

The chain carries TRBV28 and TRBJ2-3; 7 bases map to TRBD2. CDR3 length equals 14 residues. With 4 bases clipped from V and 4 bases from J, the junction kept 5 bases outside the gene matches. The V gene's germline CDR1 is MDHEN and CDR2 SYDVKM. This CDR3 reads CASSSGGEADTQYF. The DNA for the CDR3 is TGTGCCAGCAGTTCTGGGGGGGAGGCAGATACGCAGTATTTT.

The gene calls are TRBV10-3 and TRBJ1-1; D is unresolved. The CDR3 length is 13 residues. Germline assignment: CDR1 ENHRY and CDR2 SYGVKD. V was clipped by 10 bases and J by 3 bases, with 15 bases between them. The CDR3 loop reads CANKGSRDTEAFF. CDR3 sequence (DNA): TGTGCCAACAAGGGTAGTCGGGACACTGAAGCTTTCTTT.

The chain couples TRBV5-8 to TRBJ2-5, with 7 bases that match TRBD2. The V gene's germline CDR1 is SGHTS and CDR2 YDEGEE. V lost 0 bases, J lost 9 bases, and 11 bases stayed unmatched. This CDR3 is 15 amino acids long. The CDR3 sequence: CASSLENSGPRAQYF. CDR3 nucleotides: TGTGCCAGCAGCTTGGAAAATAGCGGGCCTAGGGCCCAGTACTTC.

This clone was seen a handful of times. The chain recombines TRBV7-8 with TRBJ2-1; 10 bases map to TRBD2. CDR3 length: 18 residues. With V trimmed by 4 bases and J by 6 bases, 15 bases remained unmatched. Looked up from germline, CDR1 is SGHVS and CDR2 is FQNEAQ. Written as DNA, the CDR3 is TGTGCCAGCAGCTCCTCCCGTCTCCTAGCGGGGGCACGCAATGAGCAGTTCTTC. It translates to CASSSSRLLAGARNEQFF.

The chain combines TRBV10-1 with TRBJ2-7; no reliable D call. CDR1 WNHNN and CDR2 SYGVQD come from the germline V gene (reference sequence). CDR3 length: 11 amino acids. V was clipped by 5 bases and J by 3 bases, with 5 bases between them. CDR3 in DNA: TGCGCCAGCAGTATGGGCTACGAGCAGTACTTC. As protein: CASSMGYEQYF.

The rearrangement uses TRBV19 and TRBJ2-3; 8 nucleotides line up with TRBD2. The CDR3 is 15 residues long. J lost 3 bases, V lost 3 bases, and 5 bases had no gene match. Germline-derived CDR1 and CDR2 are LNHDA and SQIVND (reference sequence). CDR3 DNA: TGTGCCAGTAGTATGAAGCGGGAGACGACAGATACGCAGTATTTT. Encoded protein: CASSMKRETTDTQYF.

The gene calls are TRBV5-4 and TRBJ2-5, with TRBD1 matching 9 bases. The germline V gene has CDR1 SGHNT and CDR2 YYREEE (reference sequence). The J segment lost 3 bases and the V segment lost 5 bases, leaving 2 bases of the junction unmatched. This CDR3 contains 13 residues. The CDR3 bases are TGTGCCAGCAGTCGGGACAGGGAAGAGACCCAGTACTTC. The encoded protein is CASSRDREETQYF.

The chain carries TRBV28 and TRBJ2-1; 12 nucleotides match TRBD2. The V and J ends lost 9 bases and 0 bases, in that order; junction bases with no gene match: 3. Germline loops: CDR1 MDHEN, CDR2 SYDVKM. This CDR3 region has 15 residues. CDR3 sequence: CASRLAGASYNEQFF. In DNA form, the CDR3 reads TGTGCCAGTAGACTAGCGGGAGCCTCCTACAATGAGCAGTTCTTC.

The J gene is TRBJ2-1, the V gene TRBV30; 10 positions agree with TRBD2. The junction had 7 bases not matched to a gene; V was cut back by 4 bases and J by 4 bases. This CDR3 comprises 15 residues. The germline gives CDR1 GTSNPN, CDR2 SVGIG (reference sequence). The CDR3 region is CAWKSGRVPYNEQFF. DNA of the CDR3: TGTGCCTGGAAAAGCGGGAGGGTCCCTTACAATGAGCAGTTCTTC.

This clone showed up just once. The rearrangement uses TRBV11-2 and TRBJ1-4; D uncertain. The germline V and J ends were trimmed by 0 bases and 8 bases, with 10 bases remaining between them. This CDR3 is 14 amino acids long. Germline V gene sequence: CDR1 SGHAT, CDR2 FQNNGV. Here the CDR3 reads CASSLEPSGEKLFF. The CDR3 DNA sequence: TGTGCCAGCAGCTTAGAACCATCTGGGGAAAAACTGTTTTTT.

This clone was seen more than once but under ten times. The chain recombines TRBV10-1 with TRBJ2-7; TRBD2 matches 11 bases. The length of the CDR3 is 15 residues. Germline loops: CDR1 WNHNN, CDR2 SYGVQD (reference sequence). After removal of 7 bases from V and 4 bases from J, the junction contained 9 bases not matched to a gene. CDR3 amino acids: CASNPLAGGRYEQYF. As DNA, the CDR3 is TGCGCCAGCAATCCTTTAGCGGGAGGGCGGTACGAGCAGTACTTC.

V usage is TRBV11-2 and J usage is TRBJ1-1; no clear D gene. The CDR3 has 14 residues. CDR1 is SGHAT, CDR2 FQNNGV, per germline. The V and J ends lost 1 base and 1 base respectively, with 7 bases between them. The CDR3 region is CASSLGGRNTEAFF. The CDR3 region has the DNA TGTGCCAGCAGCTTAGGAGGGAGGAACACTGAAGCTTTCTTT.

The V gene is TRBV28, the J gene TRBJ2-7; a possible D gene is TRBD2 (6 bases). The length of the CDR3 is 15 residues. CDR1 is MDHEN, CDR2 SYDVKM, per germline. V shed 10 bases and J shed 0 bases, with 19 bases lying between them. CDR3 nucleotide sequence: TGTGCCACATACGAGATAGTGGGAGGCTCCTACGAGCAGTACTTC. This encodes CATYEIVGGSYEQYF. The full variable domain, with the rest looked up from reference TRBV28 and TRBJ2-7, is DVKVTQSSRYLVKRTGEKVFLECVQDMDHENMFWYRQDPGLGLRLIYFSYDVKMKEKGDIPEGYSVSREKKERFSLILESASTNQTSMYLCATYEIVGGSYEQYFGPGTRLTVT.

The rearrangement uses TRBV27 and TRBJ1-2, with 8 bases identical to TRBD1. The CDR3 runs 15 residues. The V segment lost 5 bases and the J segment 1 base; nucleotides outside the gene matches: 6. In germline, CDR1 is MNHEY, CDR2 SMNVEV (reference sequence). The CDR3 nucleotides read TGTGCCAGCAGTGTGACAGGGGCTGTTAACTATGGCTACACCTTC. It translates to CASSVTGAVNYGYTF.

With regard to this clone: The junction departs from germline at one end; a sequencing error may be responsible. This chain uses TRBV6-6 with TRBJ2-5; D possibly uses TRBD1 or TRBD2 (5 bases each). Germline V gene lookup returns CDR1 MNHNY and CDR2 SVGAGI (reference sequence). The CDR3 runs to 14 residues. CDR3 residues: CASSDSGAQETQYF. Written as DNA, the CDR3 is TGTGCCAGCAGTGACTCCGGGGCCCAAGAGACCCAGTACTTC.

This sequence joins TRBV5-4 and TRBJ2-1; 11 nucleotides match TRBD1. With V trimmed by 2 bases and J by 6 bases, 7 bases remained unmatched. The germline gives CDR1 SGHNT, CDR2 YYREEE (reference sequence). The CDR3 is made up of 16 amino acids. This chain's CDR3 is CASSLGDRGYVNEQFF. Written as DNA, the CDR3 is TGTGCCAGCAGCTTAGGGGACAGGGGGTATGTCAATGAGCAGTTCTTC.

The chain joins TRBV6-6 to TRBJ2-2; D is unclear. Deletions cut 1 base from V and 10 bases from J, with 13 bases between. CDR3 size: 14 residues. Germline CDR1 reads MNHNY; CDR2 reads SVGAGI (reference sequence). The CDR3 region has the DNA TGTGCCAGCAGTTACTTCACGGCCTACGAGGAGCTGTTTTTT. It specifies CASSYFTAYEELFF.

This chain joins TRBV5-5 and TRBJ2-1; TRBD2 aligns across 11 bases. The CDR3 is made up of 16 amino acids. J gave up 3 bases and V 0 bases, and 2 bases lay outside the gene matches. Per germline, CDR1 SGHKS and CDR2 YYEKEE (reference sequence). The CDR3 spells CASSLETSGVYNEQFF. The CDR3 DNA sequence: TGTGCCAGCAGCTTGGAGACTAGCGGGGTCTACAATGAGCAGTTCTTC.